The rows below give T cell receptor beta chains drawn from one sample of a study of cytomegalovirus exposure and HLA in healthy donors. Some clones are missing from TCRdb's copy, which holds only in-frame ones; the method was immunoSEQ multiplex PCR. The top ten clones hold around 3.2% of a sample with fewer than 180,000 clones, roughly three quarters of them seen once. Specimen: PBMCs. These receptors were taken from a human donor in good health. Each CDR3 is given without its conserved first and last residue. A D gene is named only where the DNA matches it firmly.

D gene,V gene,J gene,CDR3 protein
TRBD2,TRBV11-2,TRBJ2-3,ASSLDLGLATDTQY
TRBD2,TRBV5-1,TRBJ2-5,ASSPRPGGAEQETQY
TRBD2,TRBV28,TRBJ2-3,ASSLLAGGTDTRY
TRBD1,TRBV5-1,TRBJ1-1,ASSQTGDTEAF
.,TRBV6-6,TRBJ1-5,ASSYSAGNQPQH
TRBD1,TRBV4-1,TRBJ1-2,ASSLRDRDERQGGYT
TRBD1,TRBV2,TRBJ1-2,ASSGQGDYGYT
.,TRBV4-1,TRBJ2-7,ASSQESLLVGEQY
.,TRBV18,TRBJ2-7,ASSPRAGTDTYEQY
.,TRBV9,TRBJ2-5,ASSVGWGPQETQY
.,TRBV30,TRBJ2-7,AWSVLSQGNEQY
.,TRBV7-9,TRBJ1-1,ASSPPLGKSTEAF
.,TRBV5-4,TRBJ1-6,ASSLGAVPNSPLH
.,TRBV28,TRBJ2-2,ASSFGGELF
.,TRBV28,TRBJ2-2,ASSHRAGELF
TRBD1,TRBV7-6,TRBJ2-1,ASSATRGNNEQF
TRBD1,TRBV5-3,TRBJ1-5,ARSPPQGNQPQH
.,TRBV6-1,TRBJ2-5,ASSPGPGGQETQY
.,TRBV5-6,TRBJ2-1,ASSLRVGVTSEQF
.,TRBV5-1,TRBJ2-3,ASSGTGGPSTDTQY
.,TRBV18,TRBJ1-1,ASSPFGGSTEAF
TRBD1,TRBV6-1,TRBJ1-1,ASGQGSNTEAF
TRBD1,TRBV19,TRBJ2-1,ASSTYSTGGYNEQF
TRBD2,TRBV7-8,TRBJ2-7,ASSSRLAGGPYEQY
.,TRBV5-1,TRBJ1-1,ASSLGSGAFGTEAF
TRBD2,TRBV7-2,TRBJ2-5,ASSLNPSGQETQY
TRBD2,TRBV6-4,TRBJ2-1,ASQNMGLAGGVFYNEQF
TRBD1,TRBV13,TRBJ1-5,ASSLGGQGRQPQH
.,TRBV6-5,TRBJ2-1,ASSLGARNEQF
TRBD2,TRBV27,.,ASSSLAGVNLYEQY
.,TRBV18,TRBJ1-5,ASSPGSAGQPQH
TRBD2,TRBV2,TRBJ2-3,ASSEDPGGGDTQY
.,TRBV20-1,TRBJ2-7,SVGISYEQY
.,TRBV5-1,TRBJ1-1,ASSSGGQRNTEAF
.,TRBV2,TRBJ1-5,ASSEQGLLNQPQH
.,TRBV21-1,TRBJ1-2,ASTCGGEGYT
TRBD2,TRBV19,TRBJ2-3,ASGRTSGGSSTDTQY
.,TRBV6-5,TRBJ1-1,ASSSSTNTEAF
TRBD2,TRBV7-6,TRBJ2-1,ASSLGLAGGSYEQF
.,TRBV28,TRBJ2-1,ASSFRAGEGNEQF
TRBD1,TRBV28,TRBJ2-7,ASSLPSGQGREQY
.,TRBV7-2,TRBJ2-4,ASSLATRGVNIQY
.,TRBV21-1,TRBJ1-2,ASSKAGQSPANYGYT
TRBD2,TRBV7-2,TRBJ2-7,ASSLIPGLQGEQY
TRBD1,TRBV10-3,TRBJ1-1,AITKDRSTEAF
TRBD1,TRBV11-2,TRBJ2-7,ASSLDRIEAQGAIYEQY
.,TRBV15,TRBJ2-7,ATSRDRGTYEQY
.,TRBV5-1,TRBJ1-4,ASSLRAISRGVTTNEKLF
.,TRBV10-1,TRBJ2-5,ASKSRETQY
.,TRBV28,TRBJ1-3,ASSLAGGGNTIY
.,TRBV29-1,TRBJ1-5,SVGAANQPQH
TRBD1,TRBV5-5,TRBJ1-5,ASSRDSYSNQPQH
.,TRBV30,TRBJ2-5,AWSGRVQETQY
TRBD1,TRBV30,TRBJ2-5,AWSVGVATGGPETQY
.,TRBV6-5,TRBJ2-5,ASSRDQETQY